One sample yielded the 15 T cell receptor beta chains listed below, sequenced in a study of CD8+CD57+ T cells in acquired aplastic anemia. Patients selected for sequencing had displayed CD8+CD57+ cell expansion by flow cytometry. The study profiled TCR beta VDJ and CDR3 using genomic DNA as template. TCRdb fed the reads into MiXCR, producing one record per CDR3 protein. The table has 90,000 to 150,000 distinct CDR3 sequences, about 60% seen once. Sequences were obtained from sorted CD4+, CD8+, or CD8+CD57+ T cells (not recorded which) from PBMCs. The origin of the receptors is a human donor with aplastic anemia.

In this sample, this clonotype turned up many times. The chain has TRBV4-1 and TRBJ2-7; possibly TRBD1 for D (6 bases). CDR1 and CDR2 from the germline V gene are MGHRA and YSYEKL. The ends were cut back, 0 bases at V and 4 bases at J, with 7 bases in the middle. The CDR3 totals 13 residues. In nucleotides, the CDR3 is TGCGCCAGCAGCCAAGAGACAGGATACGAGCAGTACTTC. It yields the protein CASSQETGYEQYF.

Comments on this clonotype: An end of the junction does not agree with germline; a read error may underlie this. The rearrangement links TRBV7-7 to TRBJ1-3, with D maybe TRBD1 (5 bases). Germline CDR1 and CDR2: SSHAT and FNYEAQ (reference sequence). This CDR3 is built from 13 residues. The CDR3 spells CASSLDRGNTIYF. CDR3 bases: TGTGCTAGCAGCTTAGACAGAGGAAACACCATATATTTT.

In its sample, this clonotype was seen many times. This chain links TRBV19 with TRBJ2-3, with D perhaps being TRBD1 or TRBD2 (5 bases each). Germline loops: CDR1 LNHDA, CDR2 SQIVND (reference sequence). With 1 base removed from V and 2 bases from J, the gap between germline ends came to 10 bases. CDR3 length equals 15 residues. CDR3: CASSIGGFDTDTQYF. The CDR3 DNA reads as TGTGCCAGTAGTATAGGGGGGTTTGACACAGATACGCAGTATTTT.

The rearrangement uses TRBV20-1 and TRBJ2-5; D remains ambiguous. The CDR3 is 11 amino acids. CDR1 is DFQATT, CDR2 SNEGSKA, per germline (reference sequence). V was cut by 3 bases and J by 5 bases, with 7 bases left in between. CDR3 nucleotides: TGCAGTGCTAGTTCTATGGAGACCCAGTACTTC. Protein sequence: CSASSMETQYF.

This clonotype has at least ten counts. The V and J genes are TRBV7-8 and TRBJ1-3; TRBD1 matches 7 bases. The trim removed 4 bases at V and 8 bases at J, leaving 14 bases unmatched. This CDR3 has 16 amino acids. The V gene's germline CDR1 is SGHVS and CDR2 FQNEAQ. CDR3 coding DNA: TGTGCCAGCAGCTCCCAGTCGACAGGGTGGGGAGACACCATATATTTT. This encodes CASSSQSTGWGDTIYF.

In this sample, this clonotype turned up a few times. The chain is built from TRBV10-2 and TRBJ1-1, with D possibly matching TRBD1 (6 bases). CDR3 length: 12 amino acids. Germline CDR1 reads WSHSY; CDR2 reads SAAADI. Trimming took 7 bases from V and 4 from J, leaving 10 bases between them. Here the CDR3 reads CASNQGSTEAFF. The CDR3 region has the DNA TGCGCCAGCAATCAGGGGAGCACTGAAGCTTTCTTT.

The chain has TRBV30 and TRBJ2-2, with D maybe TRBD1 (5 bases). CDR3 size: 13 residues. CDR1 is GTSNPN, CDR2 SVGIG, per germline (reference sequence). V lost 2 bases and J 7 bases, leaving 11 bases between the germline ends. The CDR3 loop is CAWSQGSGGELFF. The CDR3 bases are TGTGCCTGGAGTCAGGGCTCAGGCGGGGAGCTGTTTTTT.

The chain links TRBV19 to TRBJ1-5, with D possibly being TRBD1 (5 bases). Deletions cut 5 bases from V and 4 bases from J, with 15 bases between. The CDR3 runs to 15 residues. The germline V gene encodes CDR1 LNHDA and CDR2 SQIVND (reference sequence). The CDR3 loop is CASSWGVTENQPQHF. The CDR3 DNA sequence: TGTGCCAGTAGTTGGGGAGTGACAGAAAATCAGCCCCAGCATTTT.

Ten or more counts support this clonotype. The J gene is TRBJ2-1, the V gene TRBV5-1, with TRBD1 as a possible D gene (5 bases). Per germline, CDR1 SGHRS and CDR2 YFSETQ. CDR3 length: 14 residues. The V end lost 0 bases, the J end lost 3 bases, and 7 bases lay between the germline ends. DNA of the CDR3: TGCGCCAGCAGCTTGGAGGGGCTCTACAATGAGCAGTTCTTC. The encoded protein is CASSLEGLYNEQFF. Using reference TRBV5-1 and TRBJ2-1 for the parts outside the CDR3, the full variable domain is KAGVTQTPRYLIKTRGQQVTLSCSPISGHRSVSWYQQTPGQGLQFLFEYFSETQRNKGNFPGRFSGRQFSNSRSEMNVSTLELGDSALYLCASSLEGLYNEQFFGPGTRLTVL.

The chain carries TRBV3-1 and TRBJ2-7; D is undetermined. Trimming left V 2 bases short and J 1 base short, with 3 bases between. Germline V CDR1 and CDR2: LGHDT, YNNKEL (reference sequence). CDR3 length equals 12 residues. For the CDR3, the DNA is TGTGCCAGCAGCCAAATGTCCTACGAGCAGTACTTC. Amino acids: CASSQMSYEQYF.

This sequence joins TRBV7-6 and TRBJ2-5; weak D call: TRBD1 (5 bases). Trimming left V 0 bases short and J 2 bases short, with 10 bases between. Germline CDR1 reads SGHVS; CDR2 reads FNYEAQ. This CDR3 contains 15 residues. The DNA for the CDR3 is TGTGCCAGCAGCTTAGCGTCGACAGTACAAGAGACCCAGTACTTC. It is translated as CASSLASTVQETQYF.

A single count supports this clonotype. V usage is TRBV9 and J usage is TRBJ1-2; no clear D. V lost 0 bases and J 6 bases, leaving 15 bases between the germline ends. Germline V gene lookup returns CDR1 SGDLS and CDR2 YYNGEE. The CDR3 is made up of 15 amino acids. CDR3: CASSVDWAGGDGYTF. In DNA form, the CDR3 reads TGTGCCAGCAGCGTAGATTGGGCAGGTGGAGATGGCTACACCTTC. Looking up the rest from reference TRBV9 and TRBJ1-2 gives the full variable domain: DSGVTQTPKHLITATGQRVTLRCSPRSGDLSVYWYQQSLDQGLQFLIQYYNGEERAKGNILERFSAQQFPDLHSELNLSSLELGDSALYFCASSVDWAGGDGYTFGSGTRLTVV.

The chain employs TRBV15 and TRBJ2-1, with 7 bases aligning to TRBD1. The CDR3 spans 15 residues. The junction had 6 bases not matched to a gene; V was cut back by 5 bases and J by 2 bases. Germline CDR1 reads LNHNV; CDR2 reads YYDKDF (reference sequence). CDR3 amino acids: CATSAGQDTYNEQFF. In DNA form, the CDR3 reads TGTGCCACCAGCGCCGGACAGGACACCTACAATGAGCAGTTCTTC. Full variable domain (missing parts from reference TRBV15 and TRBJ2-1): DAMVIQNPRYQVTQFGKPVTLSCSQTLNHNVMYWYQQKSSQAPKLLFHYYDKDFNNEADTPDNFQSRRPNTSFCFLDIRSPGLGDTAMYLCATSAGQDTYNEQFFGPGTRLTVL.

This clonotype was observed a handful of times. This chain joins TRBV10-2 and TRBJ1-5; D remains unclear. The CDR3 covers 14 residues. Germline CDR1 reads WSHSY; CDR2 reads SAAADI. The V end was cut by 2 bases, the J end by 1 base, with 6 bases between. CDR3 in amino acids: CASSETSSNQPQHF. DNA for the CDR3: TGCGCCAGCAGTGAGACAAGCAGCAATCAGCCCCAGCATTTT.

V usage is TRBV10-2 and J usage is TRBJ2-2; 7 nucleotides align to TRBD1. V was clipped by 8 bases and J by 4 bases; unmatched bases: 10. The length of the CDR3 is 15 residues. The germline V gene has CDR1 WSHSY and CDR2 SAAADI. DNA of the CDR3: TGCGCCAGCGGGGGACAGCGACCTGGCACCGGGGAGCTGTTTTTT. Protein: CASGGQRPGTGELFF.